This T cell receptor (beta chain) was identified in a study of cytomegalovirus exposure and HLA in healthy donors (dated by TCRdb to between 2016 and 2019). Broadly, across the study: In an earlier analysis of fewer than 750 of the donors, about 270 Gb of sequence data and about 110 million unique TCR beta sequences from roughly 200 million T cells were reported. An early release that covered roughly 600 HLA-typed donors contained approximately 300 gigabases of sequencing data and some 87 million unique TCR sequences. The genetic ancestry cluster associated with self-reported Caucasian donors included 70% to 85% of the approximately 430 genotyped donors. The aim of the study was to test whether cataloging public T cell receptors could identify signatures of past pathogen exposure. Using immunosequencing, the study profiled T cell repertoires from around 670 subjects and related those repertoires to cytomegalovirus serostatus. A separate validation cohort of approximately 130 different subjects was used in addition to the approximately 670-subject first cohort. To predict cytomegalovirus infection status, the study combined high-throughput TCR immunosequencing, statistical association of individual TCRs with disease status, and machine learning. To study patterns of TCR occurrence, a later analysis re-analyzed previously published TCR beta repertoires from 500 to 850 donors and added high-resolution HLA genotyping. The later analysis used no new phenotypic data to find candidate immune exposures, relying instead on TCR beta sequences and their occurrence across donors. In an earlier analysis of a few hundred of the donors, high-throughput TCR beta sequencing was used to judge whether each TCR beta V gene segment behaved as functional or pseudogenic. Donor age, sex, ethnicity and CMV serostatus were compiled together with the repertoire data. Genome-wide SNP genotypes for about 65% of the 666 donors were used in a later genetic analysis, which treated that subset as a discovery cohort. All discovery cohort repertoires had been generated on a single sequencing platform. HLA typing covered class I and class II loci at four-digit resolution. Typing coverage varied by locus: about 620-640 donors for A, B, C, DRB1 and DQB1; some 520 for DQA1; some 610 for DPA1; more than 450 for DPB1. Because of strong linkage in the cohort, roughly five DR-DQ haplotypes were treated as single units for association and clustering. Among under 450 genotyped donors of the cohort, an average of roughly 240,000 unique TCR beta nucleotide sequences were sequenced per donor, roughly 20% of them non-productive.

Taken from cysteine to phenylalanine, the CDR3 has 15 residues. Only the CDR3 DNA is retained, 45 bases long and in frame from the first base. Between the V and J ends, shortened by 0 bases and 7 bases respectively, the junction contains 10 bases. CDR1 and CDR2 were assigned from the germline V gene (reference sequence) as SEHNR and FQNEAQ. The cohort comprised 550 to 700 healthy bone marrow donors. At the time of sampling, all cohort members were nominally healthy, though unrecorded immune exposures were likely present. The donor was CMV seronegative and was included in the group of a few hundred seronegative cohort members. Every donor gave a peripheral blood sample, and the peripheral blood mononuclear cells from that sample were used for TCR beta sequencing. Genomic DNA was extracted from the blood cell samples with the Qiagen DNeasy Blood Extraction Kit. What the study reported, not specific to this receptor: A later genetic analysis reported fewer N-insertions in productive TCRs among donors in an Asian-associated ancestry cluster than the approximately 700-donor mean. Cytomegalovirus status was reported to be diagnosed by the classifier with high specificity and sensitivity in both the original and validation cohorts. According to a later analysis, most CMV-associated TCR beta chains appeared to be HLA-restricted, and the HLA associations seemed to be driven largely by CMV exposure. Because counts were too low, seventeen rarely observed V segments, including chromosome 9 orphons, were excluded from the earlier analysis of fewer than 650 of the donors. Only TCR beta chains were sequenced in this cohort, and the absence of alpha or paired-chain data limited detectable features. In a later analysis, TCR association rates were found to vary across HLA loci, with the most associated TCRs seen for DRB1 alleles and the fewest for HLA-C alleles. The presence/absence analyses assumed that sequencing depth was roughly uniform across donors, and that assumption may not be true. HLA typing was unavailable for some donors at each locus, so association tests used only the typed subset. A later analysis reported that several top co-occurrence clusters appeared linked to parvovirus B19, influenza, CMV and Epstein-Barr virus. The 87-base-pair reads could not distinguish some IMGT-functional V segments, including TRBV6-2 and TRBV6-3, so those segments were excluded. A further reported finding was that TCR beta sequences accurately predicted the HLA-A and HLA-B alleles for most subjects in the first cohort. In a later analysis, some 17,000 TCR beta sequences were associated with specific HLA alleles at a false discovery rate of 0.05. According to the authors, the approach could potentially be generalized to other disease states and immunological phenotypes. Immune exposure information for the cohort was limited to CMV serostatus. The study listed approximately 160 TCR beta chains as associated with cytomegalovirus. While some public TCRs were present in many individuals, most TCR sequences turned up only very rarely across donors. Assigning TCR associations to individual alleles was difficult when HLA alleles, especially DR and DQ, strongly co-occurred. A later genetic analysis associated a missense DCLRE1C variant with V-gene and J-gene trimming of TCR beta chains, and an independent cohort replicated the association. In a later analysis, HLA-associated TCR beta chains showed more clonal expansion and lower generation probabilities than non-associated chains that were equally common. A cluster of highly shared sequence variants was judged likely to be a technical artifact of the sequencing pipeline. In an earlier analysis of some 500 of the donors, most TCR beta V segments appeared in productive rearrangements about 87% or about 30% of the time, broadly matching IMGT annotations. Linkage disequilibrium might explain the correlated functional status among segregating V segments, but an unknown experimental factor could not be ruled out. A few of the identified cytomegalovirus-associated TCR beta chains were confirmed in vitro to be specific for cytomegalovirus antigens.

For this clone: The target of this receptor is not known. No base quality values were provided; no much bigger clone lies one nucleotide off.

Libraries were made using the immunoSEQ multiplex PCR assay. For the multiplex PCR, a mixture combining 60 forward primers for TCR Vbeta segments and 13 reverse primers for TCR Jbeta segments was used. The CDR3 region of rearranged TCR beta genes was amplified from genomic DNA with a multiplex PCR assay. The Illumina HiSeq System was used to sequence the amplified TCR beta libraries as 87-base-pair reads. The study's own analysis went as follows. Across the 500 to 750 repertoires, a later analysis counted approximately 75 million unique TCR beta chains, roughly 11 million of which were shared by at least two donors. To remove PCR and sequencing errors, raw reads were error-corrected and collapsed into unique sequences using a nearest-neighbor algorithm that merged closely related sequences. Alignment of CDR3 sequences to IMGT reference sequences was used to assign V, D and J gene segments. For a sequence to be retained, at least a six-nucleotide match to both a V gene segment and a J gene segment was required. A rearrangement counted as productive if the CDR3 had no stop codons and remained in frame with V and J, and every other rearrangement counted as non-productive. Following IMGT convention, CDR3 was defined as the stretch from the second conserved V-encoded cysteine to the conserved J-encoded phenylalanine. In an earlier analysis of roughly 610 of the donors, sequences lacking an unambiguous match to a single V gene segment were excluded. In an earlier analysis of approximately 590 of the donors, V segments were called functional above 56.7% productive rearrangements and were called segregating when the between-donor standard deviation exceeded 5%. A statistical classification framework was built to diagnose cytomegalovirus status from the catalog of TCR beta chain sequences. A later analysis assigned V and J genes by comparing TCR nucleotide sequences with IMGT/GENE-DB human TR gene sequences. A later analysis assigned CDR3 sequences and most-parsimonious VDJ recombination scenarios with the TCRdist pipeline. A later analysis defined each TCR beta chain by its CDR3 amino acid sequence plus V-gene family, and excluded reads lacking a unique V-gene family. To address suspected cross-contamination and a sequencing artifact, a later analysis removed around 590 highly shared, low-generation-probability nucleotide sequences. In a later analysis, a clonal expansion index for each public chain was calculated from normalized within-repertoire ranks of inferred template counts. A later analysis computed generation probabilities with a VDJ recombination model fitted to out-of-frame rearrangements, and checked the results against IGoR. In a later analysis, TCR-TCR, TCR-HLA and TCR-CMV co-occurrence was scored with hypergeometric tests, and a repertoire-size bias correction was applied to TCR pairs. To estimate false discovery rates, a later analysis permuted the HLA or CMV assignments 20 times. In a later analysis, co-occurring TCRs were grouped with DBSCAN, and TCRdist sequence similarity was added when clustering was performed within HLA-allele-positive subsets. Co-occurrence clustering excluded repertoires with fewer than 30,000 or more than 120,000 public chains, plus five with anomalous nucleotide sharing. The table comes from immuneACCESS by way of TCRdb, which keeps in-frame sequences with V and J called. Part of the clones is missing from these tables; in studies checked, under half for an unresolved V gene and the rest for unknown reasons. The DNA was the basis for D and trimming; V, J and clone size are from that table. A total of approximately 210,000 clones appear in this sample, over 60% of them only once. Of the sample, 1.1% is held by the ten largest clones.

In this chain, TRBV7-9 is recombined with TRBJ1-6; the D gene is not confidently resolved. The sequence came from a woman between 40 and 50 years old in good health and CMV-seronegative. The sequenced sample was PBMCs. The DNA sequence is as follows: TGTGCCAGCAGCTTAGCCGGGTCTAGGAATTCACCCCTCCACTTT. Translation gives CASSLAGSRNSPLHF.